The 28 T cell receptor beta chains below come from one sample, sequenced in a study of CD8 T cells in Susac syndrome. The authors reverse transcribed about 0.5 to 1 ug RNA with random hexamers. TCRdb called the immunoSEQ multiplex PCR reads again in MiXCR, with one record for every CDR3 protein. The table lists a few hundred thousand distinct CDR3 sequences, roughly 93% of them singletons. Sequencing was performed on CD4+ T cells from PBMCs. The origin of the receptors is a human donor with Susac syndrome.

This clonotype has only one observation. The V and J genes are TRBV12-3 or TRBV12-4 and TRBJ2-5; unclear D gene. Trimming shortened V by 2 bases and J by 5 bases, and 3 bases separated the two germline ends. The CDR3 length is 11 residues. DNA for the CDR3: TGTGCCAGCAGTTTATACGAGACCCAGTACTTC. It translates to CASSLYETQYF.

J is TRBJ1-2 and V is TRBV20-1; D not certain. The CDR3 has 13 residues. The V gene's germline CDR1 is DFQATT and CDR2 SNEGSKA (reference sequence). Trimming shortened V by 1 base and J by 4 bases, and 10 bases separated the two germline ends. The CDR3 protein is CSARATELYGYTF. The DNA of the CDR3 is TGCAGTGCTAGAGCAACGGAACTCTATGGCTACACCTTC.

The sample holds one count of this clonotype. V is TRBV27 and J is TRBJ1-2; D not resolved. The CDR3 has 13 residues. Germline V gives CDR1 MNHEY, CDR2 SMNVEV (reference sequence). Trimming removed 8 bases from V and 4 bases from J, with 14 bases in between. The DNA of the CDR3 is TGTGCCAGCCGTAGTGACGGTTTCTATGGCTACACCTTC. It encodes CASRSDGFYGYTF.

CDR3 sequence reads: CASSLMAGWSTGELFF. The CDR3 DNA sequence: TGTGCCAGCAGTTTAATGGCAGGGTGGAGCACCGGGGAGCTGTTTTTT. This rearrangement joins TRBV12-3 or TRBV12-4 to TRBJ2-2; tentative D call: TRBD1 (5 bases). This CDR3 contains 16 residues. Trimming left V 2 bases short and J 4 bases short, with 14 bases between.

The rearrangement links TRBV29-1 to TRBJ1-1; TRBD1 matches at 7 bases. This CDR3 spans 11 amino acids. V gave up 7 bases and J gave up 7 bases; unmatched junction bases: 6. Germline V gives CDR1 SQVTM, CDR2 ANQGSEA. Written as DNA, the CDR3 is TGCAGCGCTTTAAGACAGGGTGAAGCTTTCTTT. Translation: CSALRQGEAFF.

The V and J genes are TRBV28 and TRBJ1-2; D is possibly TRBD1 (6 bases). This CDR3 is 13 amino acids long. Germline V gene lookup returns CDR1 MDHEN and CDR2 SYDVKM. Trimming took off 6 bases at V and 4 bases at J, with 12 bases between the two ends. For the CDR3, the DNA is TGTGCCAGCAGGGTCACAGGGACCTATGGCTACACCTTC. Its translation: CASRVTGTYGYTF.

This chain links TRBV11-2 with TRBJ1-1; 11 positions agree with TRBD1. There are 16 residues in the CDR3. The ends lost 4 bases at V and 1 base at J; junction bases unmatched: 5. In germline, CDR1 is SGHAT, CDR2 FQNNGV. CDR3 protein: CASSWGQGVANTEAFF. CDR3 sequence (DNA): TGTGCCAGCAGCTGGGGACAGGGGGTTGCGAACACTGAAGCTTTCTTT.

J is TRBJ1-5 and V is TRBV20-1, with unresolved D. This CDR3 has 14 amino acids. Germline V gene sequence: CDR1 DFQATT, CDR2 SNEGSKA (reference sequence). Trimming left V 0 bases short and J 2 bases short, with 8 bases between. The CDR3, as DNA: TGCAGTGCTAGAGATAAAACGGGCAATCAGCCCCAGCATTTT. Residues: CSARDKTGNQPQHF.

V and J are TRBV20-1 and TRBJ1-1; D is undetermined. The CDR3 extends over 13 amino acids. Looked up from germline, CDR1 is DFQATT and CDR2 is SNEGSKA (reference sequence). V was cut by 3 bases and J by 3 bases, with 11 bases left in between. The chain's CDR3 is CSARIRADTEAFF. CDR3 coding DNA: TGCAGTGCTAGGATTAGGGCGGACACTGAAGCTTTCTTT.

The J gene is TRBJ1-1, the V gene TRBV4-3, with a possible D match to TRBD1 (5 bases). Trimming pared 8 bases from V and 1 base from J, leaving 11 bases between. Per germline, CDR1 LGHNA and CDR2 YSLEER. The CDR3 runs to 13 residues. The CDR3 protein is CASGWQGNTEAFF. The CDR3 DNA is TGCGCCAGCGGATGGCAGGGGAACACTGAAGCTTTCTTT.

This clonotype was detected a few times. The chain has TRBV12-3 or TRBV12-4 and TRBJ1-6; possible D gene TRBD1, 5 bases. The V end was cut by 3 bases, the J end by 8 bases, with 11 bases between. The CDR3 has 14 residues. CDR3 in amino acids: CASSLGGGDSPLHF. The CDR3 DNA reads as TGTGCCAGCAGTTTGGGAGGAGGGGATTCACCCCTCCACTTT.

V and J are TRBV2 and TRBJ2-7, with 7 bases matching TRBD1. The germline CDR1 and CDR2 sequences are SNHLY and FYNNEI. The junction had 7 bases not matched to a gene; V was cut back by 4 bases and J by 4 bases. The CDR3 extends over 14 amino acids. CDR3 bases: TGTGCCAGCAGTGCTAGACAGGGAGAGTACGAGCAGTACTTC. Its translation: CASSARQGEYEQYF. The complete variable domain, with remaining parts taken from reference TRBV2 and TRBJ2-7, reads EPEVTQTPSHQVTQMGQEVILRCVPISNHLYFYWYRQILGQKVEFLVSFYNNEISEKSEIFDDQFSVERPDGSNFTLKIRSTKLEDSAMYFCASSARQGEYEQYFGPGTRLTVT.

This chain joins TRBV18 and TRBJ2-5; D is unclear. Trimming removed 1 base from V and 0 bases from J, with 9 bases in between. This CDR3 spans 15 amino acids. Germline V gene data show CDR1 as KGHSH and CDR2 as LQKENI. This CDR3 reads CASSPRHGNQETQYF. The DNA for the CDR3 is TGTGCCAGCTCACCACGTCACGGAAACCAAGAGACCCAGTACTTC.

The chain uses TRBV12-3 or TRBV12-4 and TRBJ2-2, with 7 bases lining up with TRBD2. The ends lost 5 bases at V and 5 bases at J; junction bases unmatched: 17. The CDR3 has 18 amino acids. The CDR3 nucleotides read TGTGCCAGCAGTGGCGGGGGTGGCGGGGAGGCTTGGACCGGGGAGCTGTTTTTT. It codes for CASSGGGGGEAWTGELFF.

This rearrangement joins TRBV15 to TRBJ2-1; 9 nucleotides align to TRBD1. V trimming: 1 base; J trimming: 5 bases; junction bases outside the gene matches: 6. Germline-derived CDR1 and CDR2 are LNHNV and YYDKDF (reference sequence). This CDR3 spans 16 amino acids. The CDR3 sequence: CATSRVRDRVNNEQFF. CDR3 DNA: TGTGCCACCAGCAGAGTCCGGGACAGGGTCAACAATGAGCAGTTCTTC.

This chain connects TRBV20-1 to TRBJ1-1, with 9 bases fitting TRBD1. The CDR3 sequence is 16 residues long. CDR1 is DFQATT, CDR2 SNEGSKA, per germline (reference sequence). V shed 6 bases, J shed 4 bases, and the junction held 15 bases outside the gene matches. CDR3 DNA: TGCAGTGCCGTTAAGGGACAGGGAGTTCGGATCACTGAAGCTTTCTTT. Translating it yields CSAVKGQGVRITEAFF.

The chain employs TRBV27 and TRBJ1-5; D gene uncertain. V was cut by 7 bases and J by 1 base, with 14 bases left in between. The length of the CDR3 is 15 residues. Looked up from germline, CDR1 is MNHEY and CDR2 is SMNVEV (reference sequence). CDR3 sequence (DNA): TGTGCCAGCAAAACATACGGAGGAAGCAATCAGCCCCAGCATTTT. It is translated as CASKTYGGSNQPQHF.

The chain joins TRBV12-3 or TRBV12-4 to TRBJ1-2; D remains ambiguous. The V end lost 1 base, the J end lost 5 bases, and 11 bases lay between the germline ends. The CDR3 loop spans 14 amino acids. This CDR3 is CASSLGRNQYGYTF. CDR3 in DNA: TGTGCCAGCAGTTTAGGCAGGAACCAGTATGGCTACACCTTC.

The chain links TRBV19 to TRBJ1-2; no reliable D call. Per germline, CDR1 LNHDA and CDR2 SQIVND (reference sequence). This CDR3 is 13 amino acids long. V was trimmed by 6 bases and J by 0 bases, leaving 8 bases between them. The CDR3 is CASRTSANYGYTF. As DNA, the CDR3 is TGTGCCAGTAGAACCAGTGCTAACTATGGCTACACCTTC. Variable domain in full (rest from reference TRBV19 and TRBJ1-2): DGGITQSPKYLFRKEGQNVTLSCEQNLNHDAMYWYRQDPGQGLRLIYYSQIVNDFQKGDIAEGYSVSREKKESFPLTVTSAQKNPTAFYLCASRTSANYGYTFGSGTRLTVV.

V and J are TRBV7-2 and TRBJ1-3, with no clear D. There are 15 residues in the CDR3. Trimming shortened V by 5 bases and J by 0 bases, and 11 bases separated the two germline ends. CDR1 SGHTA and CDR2 FQGNSA come from the germline V gene. The CDR3 DNA follows: TGTGCCAGCAGCCTGGGAGAAAGCTCTGGAAACACCATATATTTT. Translating gives CASSLGESSGNTIYF.

The chain is built from TRBV5-1 and TRBJ1-4, with D perhaps TRBD1 (5 bases). V was cut by 4 bases and J by 13 bases, with 29 bases left in between. In germline, CDR1 is SGHRS, CDR2 YFSETQ. This CDR3 comprises 17 residues. Written as DNA, the CDR3 is TGCGCCAGCAGCCCGGAACTCACCGGGACGCCGAACATCCCACTGTTTTTT. This codes for CASSPELTGTPNIPLFF.

The rearrangement uses TRBV23-1 and TRBJ2-7, with 9 positions matching TRBD1. TRBV23-1 belongs to the ORF category, with a function that is uncertain. The V and J ends lost 8 bases and 9 bases, in that order; junction bases with no gene match: 14. The CDR3 sequence is 14 residues long. CDR3 amino acids: CASHWDRAVRGQYF. CDR3 DNA: TGCGCCAGCCACTGGGACAGGGCCGTCCGGGGGCAGTACTTC.

The V gene is TRBV6-5, the J gene TRBJ1-5, with D uncertain. The germline V gene has CDR1 MNHEY and CDR2 SVGAGI. Trimming shortened V by 6 bases and J by 2 bases, and 11 bases separated the two germline ends. The CDR3 covers 14 residues. This CDR3 is CASSRLAGNQPQHF. The CDR3 DNA sequence: TGTGCCAGCAGCCGTCTGGCCGGCAATCAGCCCCAGCATTTT.

This chain connects TRBV3-1 to TRBJ1-5; D may be TRBD1 (5 bases). This CDR3 has 15 amino acids. Germline CDR1 reads LGHDT; CDR2 reads YNNKEL (reference sequence). V lost 4 bases, J lost 4 bases, and 14 bases lay in between. The CDR3 nucleotides read TGTGCCAGCAGCCGGGACGGACTAATTAATCAGCCCCAGCATTTT. This codes for CASSRDGLINQPQHF.

The chain employs TRBV4-1 and TRBJ2-3; D remains unclear. V gave up 4 bases and J gave up 5 bases, with 7 bases separating them. Germline V gene data show CDR1 as MGHRA and CDR2 as YSYEKL. The CDR3 runs to 12 residues. The CDR3 spells CASSLREDTQYF. The CDR3 DNA sequence: TGCGCCAGCAGCCTGCGCGAAGATACGCAGTATTTT.

V usage is TRBV5-1 and J usage is TRBJ2-5, with a weak D call TRBD2 (6 bases). CDR1 is SGHRS and CDR2 is YFSETQ in the germline V gene. CDR3 length equals 13 residues. Trimming took 3 bases from V and 2 from J, leaving 8 bases between them. In nucleotides, the CDR3 is TGCGCCAGCAGCTCCGGGACTCAAGAGACCCAGTACTTC. Protein: CASSSGTQETQYF.

This rearrangement joins TRBV19 to TRBJ1-5; no firm D call. The CDR3 totals 13 residues. Trimming removed 10 bases from V and 9 bases from J, with 19 bases in between. Germline V gene lookup returns CDR1 LNHDA and CDR2 SQIVND (reference sequence). CDR3 nucleotides: TGTGCCACAGAACCAGTTACCAAGGGGCCCCAGCATTTT. Protein sequence: CATEPVTKGPQHF.

The V gene is TRBV12-3 or TRBV12-4, the J gene TRBJ1-1; D not certain. V lost 7 bases to trimming and J lost 8 bases, with 20 bases between them. This CDR3 has 14 residues. In nucleotides, the CDR3 is TGTGCCAGCATCACCTCGGACCGCCGAGGGGAAGCTTTCTTT. Encoded protein: CASITSDRRGEAFF.